These 25 T cell receptor beta chains were sequenced from one sample in a study of T cell responses to AZD1222 COVID-19 vaccine. The repertoire was sequenced with immunoSEQ multiplex PCR; TCRdb's copy has only in-frame clones and lacks some. This table holds 140,000 to 150,000 clones, approximately 90% found once. Sequenced here: peripheral blood, sampled 28 days after the second AZD1222 dose. The source is an adult who received the AZD1222 COVID-19 vaccine.

The chain carries TRBV19 and TRBJ1-1; perhaps TRBD1 as D (5 bases). The CDR3 contains 12 residues. Germline lookup yields CDR1 LNHDA and CDR2 SQIVND (reference sequence). V lost 3 bases and J lost 8, with 10 bases in between. The DNA for the CDR3 is TGTGCCAGTAGTATGGGGGAAGGGGAAGCTTTCTTT. This sequence encodes CASSMGEGEAFF.

J is TRBJ1-1 and V is TRBV7-9; the match to TRBD1 covers 8 bases. Per germline, CDR1 SEHNR and CDR2 FQNEAQ (reference sequence). The CDR3 runs to 15 residues. With V trimmed by 2 bases and J by 3 bases, 5 bases remained unmatched. The DNA for the CDR3 is TGTGCCAGCAGCTTACTTAGGACAGGGTACACTGAAGCTTTCTTT. The encoded protein is CASSLLRTGYTEAFF.

V and J are TRBV6-5 and TRBJ1-6; D gene ambiguous. Germline assignment: CDR1 MNHEY and CDR2 SVGAGI. This CDR3 comprises 12 residues. The ends were cut back, 2 bases at V and 9 bases at J, with 5 bases in the middle. Here the CDR3 reads CASSYKGSPLHF. CDR3 DNA sequence: TGTGCCAGCAGTTACAAAGGTTCACCCCTCCACTTT.

This chain joins TRBV5-1 and TRBJ1-6; 8 bases are shared with TRBD1. The CDR3 totals 13 residues. Germline V CDR1 and CDR2: SGHRS, YFSETQ. The J segment lost 6 bases and the V segment lost 5 bases, leaving 1 base of the junction unmatched. CDR3 nucleotide sequence: TGCGCCAGCAGGGGACAGGCTAATTCACCCCTCCACTTT. Residues: CASRGQANSPLHF. Using reference TRBV5-1 and TRBJ1-6 for the parts outside the CDR3, the full variable domain is KAGVTQTPRYLIKTRGQQVTLSCSPISGHRSVSWYQQTPGQGLQFLFEYFSETQRNKGNFPGRFSGRQFSNSRSEMNVSTLELGDSALYLCASRGQANSPLHFGNGTRLTVT.

V and J are TRBV7-8 and TRBJ1-3; the D is unclear. CDR1 is SGHVS, CDR2 FQNEAQ, per germline. CDR3 length: 17 residues. Trimming shortened V by 0 bases and J by 2 bases, and 14 bases separated the two germline ends. CDR3 loop: CASSLARFGGPGNTIYF. The CDR3 bases are TGTGCCAGCAGCTTAGCGAGGTTTGGAGGGCCTGGAAACACCATATATTTT.

In its sample, this clone was seen a few times. This CDR3 reads CASSVGGRGELFF. The CDR3 DNA reads TGTGCCAGCAGCGTCGGAGGACGCGGGGAGCTGTTTTTT. The chain couples TRBV7-2 to TRBJ2-2; a weak D match, TRBD2 (5 bases). CDR1 and CDR2 (germline): SGHTA, FQGNSA. V lost 5 bases, J lost 7 bases, and 11 bases lay in between. CDR3 length equals 13 residues.

The gene calls are TRBV5-1 and TRBJ2-7, with 10 bases matching TRBD1. The CDR3 runs to 14 residues. CDR1 is SGHRS and CDR2 is YFSETQ in the germline V gene. Losses at the gene ends were 5 bases for V and 4 bases for J; bases not matched to a gene: 6. The CDR3 coding sequence is TGCGCCAGCAGTCCCGGGACAGGGGTTTACGAGCAGTACTTC. Protein: CASSPGTGVYEQYF. Based on the CDR3 plus reference TRBV5-1 and TRBJ2-7, the full variable domain is KAGVTQTPRYLIKTRGQQVTLSCSPISGHRSVSWYQQTPGQGLQFLFEYFSETQRNKGNFPGRFSGRQFSNSRSEMNVSTLELGDSALYLCASSPGTGVYEQYFGPGTRLTVT.

The gene calls are TRBV19 and TRBJ1-4; D uncertain. The CDR3 extends over 12 amino acids. V was pared by 10 bases and J by 7 bases, with 13 bases between. The germline V gene has CDR1 LNHDA and CDR2 SQIVND (reference sequence). The CDR3 here is CATRQGREKLFF. The CDR3 DNA is TGTGCCACCCGTCAAGGGCGTGAAAAACTGTTTTTT.

The V gene is TRBV7-9, the J gene TRBJ1-5; D call uncertain. The germline CDR1 and CDR2 sequences are SEHNR and FQNEAQ (reference sequence). This CDR3 contains 12 residues. Trimming stripped 0 bases from V and 6 bases from J, with 3 bases between. The CDR3 reads CASSLARQPQHF. The CDR3 DNA reads as TGTGCCAGCAGCTTAGCGCGTCAGCCCCAGCATTTT.

The chain joins TRBV12-3 or TRBV12-4 to TRBJ2-7; weak D call: TRBD2 (6 bases). The CDR3 totals 13 residues. V lost 7 bases, J lost 2 bases, and 12 bases lay in between. The CDR3 nucleotides are TGTGCCAGCACCCCGCGGGGTCCCTACGAGCAGTACTTC. Its protein product is CASTPRGPYEQYF.

This chain links TRBV6-5 with TRBJ2-3; D possibly corresponds to TRBD2 (5 bases). Trimming took off 0 bases at V and 0 bases at J, with 10 bases between the two ends. Germline V gene lookup returns CDR1 MNHEY and CDR2 SVGAGI. The CDR3 has 16 residues. The CDR3 DNA follows: TGTGCCAGCAGTTACTCCGGACGGGGAAGCACAGATACGCAGTATTTT. This encodes CASSYSGRGSTDTQYF.

This chain uses TRBV29-1 with TRBJ2-7, with D possibly called TRBD1 or TRBD2 (6 bases each). The CDR3 runs to 13 residues. Trimming left V 4 bases short and J 6 bases short, with 16 bases between. CDR1 SQVTM and CDR2 ANQGSEA come from the germline V gene. The CDR3 protein is CSVGMGGRGEQYF. As DNA, the CDR3 is TGCAGCGTTGGAATGGGGGGCAGAGGCGAGCAGTACTTC.

The chain recombines TRBV6-2 or TRBV6-3 with TRBJ1-5; D is ambiguous. The ends were cut back, 2 bases at V and 5 bases at J, with 4 bases in the middle. In germline, CDR1 is MNHEY, CDR2 SVGEGT. The CDR3 is made up of 12 amino acids. CDR3 coding DNA: TGTGCCAGCAGTTACAGAGATCAGCCCCAGCATTTT. Translating gives CASSYRDQPQHF.

This rearrangement joins TRBV6-5 to TRBJ2-1; tentative D call: TRBD1 (5 bases). This CDR3 has 12 amino acids. V lost 6 bases, J lost 8 bases, and 11 bases lay in between. From germline, CDR1 is MNHEY and CDR2 SVGAGI. Here the CDR3 DNA reads TGTGCCAGCAGCCTCGGACATCATGAGCAGTTCTTC. It translates to CASSLGHHEQFF.

The chain combines TRBV5-1 with TRBJ1-6, with D hard to call. This CDR3 has 18 residues. The germline V and J ends were trimmed by 0 bases and 0 bases, with 13 bases remaining between them. From germline, CDR1 is SGHRS and CDR2 YFSETQ. The CDR3 DNA sequence: TGCGCCAGCAGCTTGGGAACGACGCAGAGCTCCTATAATTCACCCCTCCACTTT. Translation gives CASSLGTTQSSYNSPLHF.

The V gene is TRBV3-1 (or the pseudogene TRBV3-2), the J gene TRBJ1-3; 8 nucleotides agree with TRBD1. V lost 4 bases to trimming and J lost 0 bases; unmatched junction nucleotides: 5. The CDR3 has 16 amino acids. Germline V gene data show CDR1 as LGHDT and CDR2 as YNNKEL (reference sequence). CDR3 sequence (DNA): TGTGCCAGCAGCCGAACCGGGACAGGCTCTGGAAACACCATATATTTT. This encodes CASSRTGTGSGNTIYF.

This chain joins TRBV12-3 or TRBV12-4 and TRBJ2-7; D unclear. The CDR3 consists of 13 residues. V was shortened by 3 bases and J by 0 bases, with 6 bases between the two germline ends. This chain's CDR3 is CASSFDISYEQYF. The CDR3 DNA follows: TGTGCCAGCAGTTTTGATATCTCCTACGAGCAGTACTTC.

The chain uses TRBV5-8 and TRBJ1-6; D is uncertain. The CDR3 contains 16 residues. V lost 6 bases to trimming and J lost 6 bases, with 19 bases between them. The V gene's germline CDR1 is SGHTS and CDR2 YDEGEE. The CDR3 sequence: CASKPGGTPANSPLHF. The CDR3 DNA sequence: TGTGCCAGCAAACCTGGAGGAACCCCGGCTAATTCACCCCTCCACTTT.

The chain links TRBV7-8 to TRBJ1-5; D may be TRBD1 (5 bases). Per germline, CDR1 SGHVS and CDR2 FQNEAQ. CDR3 size: 14 residues. Trimming took 5 bases from V and 4 from J, leaving 12 bases between them. For the CDR3, the DNA is TGTGCCAGCAGCGCCGGGACGGGGAATCAGCCCCAGCATTTT. It specifies CASSAGTGNQPQHF.

The V gene is TRBV27, the J gene TRBJ1-6; no clear D gene. Germline values: CDR1 MNHEY, CDR2 SMNVEV (reference sequence). Trimming left V 8 bases short and J 8 bases short, with 16 bases between. The CDR3 totals 14 residues. The CDR3 spells CASRRPGFDSPLHF. The CDR3 DNA follows: TGTGCCAGCCGACGCCCGGGATTCGATTCACCCCTCCACTTT.

The rearrangement links TRBV2 to TRBJ1-3; D is perhaps TRBD1 (6 bases). Germline V gene data show CDR1 as SNHLY and CDR2 as FYNNEI. The CDR3 has 13 residues. V lost 10 bases and J lost 0, with 10 bases in between. The CDR3 sequence is CATGQLSGNTIYF. CDR3 sequence (DNA): TGTGCCACCGGACAGCTCTCTGGAAACACCATATATTTT.

This chain joins TRBV5-4 and TRBJ1-1; 9 nucleotides align to TRBD1. With 4 bases clipped from V and 7 bases from J, the junction kept 8 bases outside the gene matches. CDR1 and CDR2 (germline): SGHNT, YYREEE (reference sequence). The CDR3 runs 14 residues. CDR3 residues: CASSPGQGESEAFF. The CDR3 nucleotides are TGTGCCAGCAGCCCGGGACAGGGTGAAAGTGAAGCTTTCTTT.

V is TRBV2 and J is TRBJ1-2; D uncertain. The germline gives CDR1 SNHLY, CDR2 FYNNEI. This CDR3 has 15 amino acids. Trimming cost V 1 base and J 4 bases, with 13 bases left between them. CDR3: CASSEGQVQLYGYTF. For the CDR3, the DNA is TGTGCCAGCAGTGAAGGCCAGGTCCAACTCTATGGCTACACCTTC.

CDR3 nucleotide sequence: TGTGCCAGTAGTCTCCCGACCCAAAACGGCCCAGATACGCAGTATTTT. This translates into CASSLPTQNGPDTQYF. The J gene is TRBJ2-3, the V gene TRBV19; no clear D gene. This CDR3 has 16 residues. The germline V gene has CDR1 LNHDA and CDR2 SQIVND (reference sequence). With 5 bases removed from V and 4 bases from J, the gap between germline ends came to 19 bases.

This chain uses TRBV20-1 with TRBJ1-4, with D unclear. V dropped 3 bases and J dropped 8 bases, with 13 bases sitting between them. The CDR3 consists of 13 residues. Germline lookup yields CDR1 DFQATT and CDR2 SNEGSKA (reference sequence). The CDR3 here is CSASSGKNEKLFF. The CDR3, as DNA: TGCAGTGCTAGTTCGGGGAAGAACGAAAAACTGTTTTTT.